These T cell receptor beta chains were read from a single sample in a study of CD8 T cells in Susac syndrome. TCRdb used MiXCR to reprocess the immunoSEQ multiplex PCR reads, holding one entry per CDR3 protein. The sample yields about 190,000 distinct CDR3 sequences, approximately 96% seen once. Sequenced sample: CD4+ T cells from PBMCs. The receptor source for this set is a human donor with Susac syndrome. Both conserved end residues are part of each CDR3. A D gene is named only where the DNA matches it firmly. A row's size may be missing; if present it is once, few, many or a size class.

J gene,clone size,V gene,D gene,CDR3 protein,CDR3 DNA
TRBJ2-3,.,TRBV30,.,CAWSVGADTQYF,TGTGCCTGGAGTGTAGGCGCCGATACGCAGTATTTT
TRBJ1-2,.,TRBV4-3,.,CASSQDGGPYGYTF,TGCGCCAGCAGCCAAGACGGGGGACCCTATGGCTACACCTTC
TRBJ2-7,once,TRBV3-1,.,CASSQVPNSYEQYF,TGTGCCAGCAGCCAAGTCCCGAACTCCTACGAGCAGTACTTC
TRBJ2-7,.,TRBV12-3/TRBV12-4,.,CASSLFRVGEQYF,TGTGCCAGCAGTTTGTTTAGGGTGGGGGAGCAGTACTTC
TRBJ1-1,.,TRBV5-1,.,CASSLDGINTEAFF,TGCGCCAGCAGCTTGGATGGGATTAACACTGAAGCTTTCTTT
TRBJ1-6,.,TRBV6-2/TRBV6-3,TRBD1,CASTARTGANSPLHF,TGTGCCAGCACCGCCCGGACAGGCGCGAATTCACCCCTCCACTTT
TRBJ2-7,.,TRBV6-4,.,CASRRGVSSYEQYF,TGTGCCAGCAGACGAGGGGTGAGCTCCTACGAGCAGTACTTC
TRBJ2-5,.,TRBV15,TRBD2,CATSRDWEGSETQYF,TGTGCCACCAGCAGAGATTGGGAGGGTAGTGAGACCCAGTACTTC
TRBJ2-5,.,TRBV4-2,TRBD2,CASSQGLAGLETQYF,TGTGCCAGCAGCCAAGGACTAGCGGGGTTGGAGACCCAGTACTTC
TRBJ1-2,once,TRBV7-9,TRBD1,CASSTGQGYYGYTF,TGTGCCAGCAGCACGGGACAGGGGTACTATGGCTACACCTTC
TRBJ2-4,.,TRBV29-1,.,CSPALGDPSPKNIQYF,TGCAGCCCAGCCCTAGGAGACCCATCACCCAAAAACATTCAGTACTTC
TRBJ1-2,.,TRBV29-1,.,CSVERGYGYTF,TGCAGCGTTGAGCGCGGCTATGGCTACACCTTC
TRBJ1-2,.,TRBV19,.,CASSISLDGVYGYTF,TGTGCCAGTAGTATCTCCCTTGACGGGGTCTATGGCTACACCTTC
TRBJ1-6,.,TRBV6-5,.,CASRRTGTRSPLHF,TGTGCCAGCAGGAGAACAGGGACCCGATCACCCCTCCACTTT
TRBJ2-7,once,TRBV29-1,.,CSPRRGYYEQYF,TGCAGCCCCCGACGGGGTTACTACGAGCAGTACTTC
TRBJ2-7,.,TRBV7-9,TRBD2,CASSLRGLAYEQYF,TGTGCCAGCAGCTTGAGGGGACTAGCCTACGAGCAGTACTTC
TRBJ1-5,.,TRBV4-3,TRBD1,CASSQDRGTGVGNQPQHF,TGCGCCAGCAGCCAAGATCGGGGGACAGGGGTGGGCAATCAGCCCCAGCATTTT
TRBJ2-7,.,TRBV27,.,CASSLLGSGYYEQYF,TGTGCCAGCAGTCTGCTAGGGTCGGGGTACTACGAGCAGTACTTC
TRBJ2-5,.,TRBV24-1,.,CATSDMGMETQYF,TGTGCCACCAGTGATATGGGTATGGAGACCCAGTACTTC
TRBJ2-2,.,TRBV2,.,CASSEELPGELFF,TGTGCCAGCAGTGAAGAGTTGCCCGGGGAGCTGTTTTTT
TRBJ2-5,.,TRBV19,TRBD1,CASTTGSQETQYF,TGTGCCAGCACGACAGGGAGCCAAGAGACCCAGTACTTC
TRBJ2-1,.,TRBV27,TRBD1,CASSLSSPGQSYNEQFF,TGTGCCAGCAGTTTATCTTCTCCGGGACAGTCCTACAATGAGCAGTTCTTC
TRBJ2-3,.,TRBV7-2,TRBD2,CASLTSGRDTQYF,TGTGCCAGCCTGACTAGCGGAAGAGATACGCAGTATTTT
TRBJ2-4,.,TRBV29-1,TRBD2,CSVERGGNIQYF,TGCAGCGTTGAGCGGGGGGGCAACATTCAGTACTTC
TRBJ1-2,.,TRBV4-1,.,CASSQEGPGDYGYTF,TGCGCCAGCAGCCAAGAAGGACCAGGGGACTATGGCTACACCTTC
TRBJ1-2,.,TRBV12-5,TRBD1,CASGLAGQAFYGYTF,TGTGCTAGTGGTTTAGCGGGACAGGCATTCTATGGCTACACCTTC
TRBJ2-7,.,TRBV7-8,TRBD2,CASSASGGFSYEQYF,TGTGCCAGCAGCGCCAGCGGGGGGTTCTCCTACGAGCAGTACTTC
TRBJ2-5,.,TRBV20-1,.,CSASYQETQYF,TGCAGTGCTAGCTACCAAGAGACCCAGTACTTC